This TCR beta chain was recovered during a study of control samples from healthy donors and cancer patients. Here immunoSEQ multiplex PCR was the method, and the copy in TCRdb shows in-frame clones only, minus some. The sample includes about 140,000 clones, 91% of them seen just once. Sequencing was performed on blood. This receptor was taken from a man aged 18 to 30 in good health.

DNA of the CDR3: TGTGCCAGCAGCGGGTACAGGAAAGCAAACTATGGCTACACCTTC. Translating it yields CASSGYRKANYGYTF. The chain combines TRBV9 with TRBJ1-2; TRBD1 might be the D (5 bases). The germline V gene has CDR1 SGDLS and CDR2 YYNGEE. CDR3 length equals 15 residues. Deletions cut 3 bases from V and 2 bases from J, with 14 bases between.